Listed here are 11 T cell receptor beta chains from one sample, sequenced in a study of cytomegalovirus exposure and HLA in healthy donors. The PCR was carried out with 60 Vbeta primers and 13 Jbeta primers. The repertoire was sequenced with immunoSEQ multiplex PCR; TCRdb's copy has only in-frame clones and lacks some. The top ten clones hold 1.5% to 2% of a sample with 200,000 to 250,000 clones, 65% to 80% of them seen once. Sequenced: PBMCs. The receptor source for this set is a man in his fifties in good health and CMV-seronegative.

DNA of the CDR3: TGTGCCAGCAGCTTAACCCCTCGGACACGCTCCTACGAGCAGTACTTC. Its translation is CASSLTPRTRSYEQYF. The genes are TRBV7-2 and TRBJ2-7, with a possible D match to TRBD1 (5 bases). The CDR3 runs to 16 residues. Germline V lookup: CDR1 SGHTA, CDR2 FQGNSA. Trimming pared 2 bases from V and 0 bases from J, leaving 14 bases between.

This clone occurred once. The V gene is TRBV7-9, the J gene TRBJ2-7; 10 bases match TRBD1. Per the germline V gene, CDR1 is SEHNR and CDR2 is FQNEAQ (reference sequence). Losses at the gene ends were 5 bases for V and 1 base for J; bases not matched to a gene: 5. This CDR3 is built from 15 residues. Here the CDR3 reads CASSARDRGSYEQYF. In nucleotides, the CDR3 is TGTGCCAGCAGCGCCCGGGACAGGGGATCCTACGAGCAGTACTTC.

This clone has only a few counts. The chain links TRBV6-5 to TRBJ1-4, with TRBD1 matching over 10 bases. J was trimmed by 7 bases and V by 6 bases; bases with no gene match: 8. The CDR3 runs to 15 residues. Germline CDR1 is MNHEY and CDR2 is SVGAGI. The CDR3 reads CASSPGTGVGEKLFF. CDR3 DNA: TGTGCCAGCAGCCCTGGGACAGGGGTTGGTGAAAAACTGTTTTTT.

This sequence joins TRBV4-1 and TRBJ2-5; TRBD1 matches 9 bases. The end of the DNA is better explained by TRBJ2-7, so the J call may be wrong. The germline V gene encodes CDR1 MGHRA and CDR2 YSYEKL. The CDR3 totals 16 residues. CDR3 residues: CASSQEPGQGSYEQYF. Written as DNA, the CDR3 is TGCGCCAGCAGCCAAGAACCGGGACAGGGTTCCTACGAGCAGTACTTC.

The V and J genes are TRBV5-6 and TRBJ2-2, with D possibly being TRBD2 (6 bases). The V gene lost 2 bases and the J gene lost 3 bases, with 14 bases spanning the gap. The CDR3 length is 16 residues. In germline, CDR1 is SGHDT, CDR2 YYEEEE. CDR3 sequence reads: CASSFRRRADTGELFF. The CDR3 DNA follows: TGTGCCAGCAGCTTCCGCAGGAGGGCCGACACCGGGGAGCTGTTTTTT. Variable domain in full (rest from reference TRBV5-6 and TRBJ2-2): DAGVTQSPTHLIKTRGQQVTLRCSPKSGHDTVSWYQQALGQGPQFIFQYYEEEERQRGNFPDRFSGHQFPNYSSELNVNALLLGDSALYLCASSFRRRADTGELFFGEGSRLTVL.

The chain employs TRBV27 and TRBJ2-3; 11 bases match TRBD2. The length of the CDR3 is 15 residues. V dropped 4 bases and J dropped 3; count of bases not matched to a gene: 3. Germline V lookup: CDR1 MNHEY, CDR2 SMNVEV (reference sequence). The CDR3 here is CASSSWTSGTDTQYF. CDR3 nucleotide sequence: TGTGCCAGCAGTTCCTGGACTAGCGGGACAGATACGCAGTATTTT.

The CDR3, as DNA: TGTGCCAGCAGTACTGCGGATGGACAGGGTAATGAAAAACTGTTTTTT. Its translation is CASSTADGQGNEKLFF. V is TRBV2 and J is TRBJ1-4; 8 positions agree with TRBD1. From germline, CDR1 is SNHLY and CDR2 FYNNEI. V dropped 5 bases and J dropped 4; count of bases not matched to a gene: 9. The CDR3 covers 16 residues.

CDR3 in amino acids: CATPVGLAGVGGELFF. In nucleotides, the CDR3 is TGTGCCACCCCCGTCGGACTAGCGGGAGTTGGCGGGGAGCTGTTTTTT. The chain carries TRBV11-2 and TRBJ2-2, with 13 bases identical to TRBD2. This CDR3 is 16 amino acids long. Germline V gene lookup returns CDR1 SGHAT and CDR2 FQNNGV. V shed 10 bases and J 7 bases; nucleotides not matched to a gene: 12.

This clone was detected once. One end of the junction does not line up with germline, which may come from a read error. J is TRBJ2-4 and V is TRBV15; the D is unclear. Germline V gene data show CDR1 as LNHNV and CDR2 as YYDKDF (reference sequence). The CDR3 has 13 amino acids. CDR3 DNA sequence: TGTGCCACCCAGGCGAGAGCCAAAAACAGTCAGTACTTC. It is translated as CATQARAKNSQYF.

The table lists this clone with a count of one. The CDR3 coding sequence is TGTGCCTGGAGTCCGGACAGGGGGTATGTCAAAAACATTCAGTACTTC. It specifies CAWSPDRGYVKNIQYF. The chain joins TRBV30 to TRBJ2-4, with 10 bases that match TRBD1. The germline V gene encodes CDR1 GTSNPN and CDR2 SVGIG (reference sequence). J was trimmed by 3 bases and V by 2 bases; bases with no gene match: 7. The CDR3 consists of 16 residues.

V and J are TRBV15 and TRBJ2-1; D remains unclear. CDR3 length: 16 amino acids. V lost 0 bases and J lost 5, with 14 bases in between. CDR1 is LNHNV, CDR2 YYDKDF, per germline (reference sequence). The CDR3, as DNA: TGTGCCACCAGCAGAGATGGCTTGGGCATCGACAATGAGCAGTTCTTC. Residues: CATSRDGLGIDNEQFF.